These T cell receptor beta chains were read from a single sample in a study of technical replicates of blood from several donors. The table came from immunoSEQ multiplex PCR; TCRdb's copy has only in-frame clones and leaves some out. The table has tens of thousands of clones, 94% seen once. Sequences were obtained from T cells isolated from PBMCs. These receptors were obtained from a human donor in good health. CDR3s include the opening cysteine and the closing phenylalanine or tryptophan. The D gene is left open where the match is weak. Size values are once, few and many counts, or a class for expanded clones, and some rows have none.

v_call,j_call,d_call,clone_size,cdr3_aa,cdr3_nt
TRBV5-1,TRBJ1-1,-,-,CASSLLGSSNTEAFF,TGCGCCAGCAGCTTGCTTGGCAGTTCGAACACTGAAGCTTTCTTT
TRBV7-9,TRBJ2-7,-,-,CASSLRGTPYEQYF,TGTGCCAGCAGCTTACGGGGGACTCCCTACGAGCAGTACTTC
TRBV27,TRBJ2-3,-,-,CASSLYFGITDTQYF,TGTGCCAGCAGTTTATACTTCGGTATCACAGATACGCAGTATTTT
TRBV28,TRBJ2-7,TRBD1,-,CASSRDRDEQYF,TGTGCCAGCAGTCGCGACAGGGACGAGCAGTACTTC
TRBV7-9,TRBJ1-1,-,-,CASSPPGHLNTEAFF,TGTGCCAGCAGCCCACCTGGACACCTGAACACTGAAGCTTTCTTT
TRBV6-5,TRBJ1-2,-,-,CASSQAREHYGYTF,TGTGCCAGCAGCCAGGCGCGGGAGCACTATGGCTACACCTTC
TRBV11-2,TRBJ2-7,TRBD2,once,CASSLVAGGPYEQYF,TGTGCCAGCAGCTTAGTGGCGGGAGGGCCCTACGAGCAGTACTTC
TRBV15,TRBJ1-3,-,-,CATTGGVSNTIYF,TGTGCCACCACCGGGGGGGTATCGAACACCATATATTTT
TRBV29-1,TRBJ2-1,TRBD1,-,CSVEGDRGSYNEQFF,TGCAGCGTTGAAGGAGACAGGGGCTCCTACAATGAGCAGTTCTTC
TRBV27,TRBJ2-1,TRBD2,-,CASSSKRDSTYNEQFF,TGTGCCAGCAGTTCGAAGCGGGATAGCACCTACAATGAGCAGTTCTTC
TRBV7-6,TRBJ2-3,-,once,CASSLRPDTQYF,TGTGCCAGCAGCCTACGTCCAGATACGCAGTATTTT
TRBV15,TRBJ1-2,-,-,CATSSYVPTANYGYTF,TGTGCCACCAGCAGTTACGTCCCTACAGCTAACTATGGCTACACCTTC
TRBV6-1,TRBJ1-2,-,-,CASSESGRLGGYTF,TGTGCCAGCAGTGAAAGTGGGCGCCTCGGTGGCTACACCTTC
TRBV2,TRBJ2-3,-,-,CASSEAPRETADTQYF,TGTGCCAGCAGTGAAGCTCCACGGGAGACGGCAGATACGCAGTATTTT
TRBV2,TRBJ1-4,TRBD1,-,CASSDPGQGFTNEKLFF,TGTGCCAGCAGTGATCCGGGACAGGGGTTCACTAATGAAAAACTGTTTTTT
TRBV27,TRBJ1-1,-,-,CASRRTGGAIEAFF,TGTGCCAGCAGACGAACGGGGGGCGCCATTGAAGCTTTCTTT
TRBV15,TRBJ1-5,TRBD1,-,CATSSDRDYQPQHF,TGTGCCACCAGCAGTGACAGGGACTATCAGCCCCAGCATTTT
TRBV30,TRBJ2-1,TRBD2,-,CAGRGGWAYNEQFF,TGTGCCGGCCGCGGGGGGTGGGCCTACAATGAGCAGTTCTTC
TRBV12-5,TRBJ1-1,-,-,CASGLADSFRAEAFF,TGTGCTAGTGGTTTGGCAGACAGTTTTCGGGCTGAAGCTTTCTTT
TRBV7-6,TRBJ2-7,TRBD2,-,CASSPAGGAYEQYF,TGTGCCAGCAGCCCGGCGGGGGGGGCCTACGAGCAGTACTTC
TRBV28,TRBJ2-1,-,-,CASSWGAYNEQFF,TGTGCCAGCAGTTGGGGGGCCTACAATGAGCAGTTCTTC
TRBV9,TRBJ1-3,-,-,CASSVGPAGNTIYF,TGTGCCAGCAGCGTAGGTCCCGCGGGGAACACCATATATTTT
TRBV7-2,TRBJ2-7,-,-,CASSVDRTSYEQYF,TGTGCCAGCAGCGTAGACAGGACCTCCTACGAGCAGTACTTC
TRBV27,TRBJ2-5,TRBD2,-,CASSRLAGPETQYF,TGTGCCAGCAGTCGACTAGCGGGACCAGAGACCCAGTACTTC
TRBV25-1,TRBJ2-1,TRBD2,-,CASSEPGLAGGRAEQFF,TGTGCCAGCAGTGAACCGGGACTAGCAGGGGGTAGAGCTGAGCAGTTCTTC
TRBV4-3,TRBJ2-1,-,-,CASSQYSSSYNEQFF,TGCGCCAGCAGCCAGTACAGTAGCTCCTACAATGAGCAGTTCTTC
TRBV4-1,TRBJ2-7,TRBD2,-,CASSQDLLDLAGVYEQYF,TGCGCCAGCAGCCAAGATCTCCTCGATCTAGCGGGAGTCTACGAGCAGTACTTC
TRBV15,TRBJ1-1,-,-,CATSRLTGFGTEAFF,TGTGCCACCAGCAGGTTGACAGGATTTGGCACTGAAGCTTTCTTT
TRBV7-2,TRBJ2-1,TRBD2,once,CASSSETSGIGNYNEQFF,TGTGCCAGCAGCTCGGAGACTAGCGGGATCGGAAATTACAATGAGCAGTTCTTC
TRBV5-4,TRBJ1-2,-,-,CASSFYGGSNGYTF,TGTGCCAGCAGCTTTTACGGGGGGAGTAATGGCTACACCTTC
TRBV11-3,TRBJ2-5,-,-,CASSLDSLVEETQYF,TGTGCCAGCAGCTTAGACAGTCTTGTGGAAGAGACCCAGTACTTC
TRBV5-1,TRBJ2-2,TRBD1,-,CASSAGTANTGELFF,TGCGCCAGCAGCGCCGGGACAGCGAACACCGGGGAGCTGTTTTTT
TRBV30,TRBJ1-3,TRBD1,-,CAWSVGTGTGTGNTIYF,TGTGCCTGGAGTGTGGGGACCGGGACAGGCACTGGAAACACCATATATTTT
TRBV6-6,TRBJ2-5,-,-,CASSTINRAEETQYF,TGTGCCAGCAGTACCATCAACAGGGCAGAGGAGACCCAGTACTTC
TRBV13,TRBJ2-3,TRBD2,-,CASSFRTSGRDTDTQYF,TGTGCCAGCAGTTTTAGGACTAGCGGGAGGGACACAGATACGCAGTATTTT
TRBV29-1,TRBJ2-7,TRBD1,-,CSVVVTGGNEQYF,TGCAGCGTTGTAGTCACAGGGGGCAACGAGCAGTACTTC
TRBV11-3,TRBJ2-2,-,-,CASSLGRSGGELFF,TGTGCCAGCAGCTTAGGGCGATCGGGCGGGGAGCTGTTTTTT
TRBV2,TRBJ2-1,-,-,CAFASSYNEQFF,TGTGCCTTCGCGAGCTCCTACAATGAGCAGTTCTTC
TRBV6-1,TRBJ2-7,-,-,CASRVPSTYEQYF,TGTGCCAGCAGGGTCCCGTCTACCTACGAGCAGTACTTC
TRBV10-1,TRBJ2-7,TRBD2,-,CASSELGSGNEQYF,TGCGCCAGCAGTGAGCTCGGGAGCGGGAACGAGCAGTACTTC
TRBV7-6,TRBJ2-5,-,-,CASSLLWWQGKYQETQYF,TGTGCCAGCAGCTTATTGTGGTGGCAGGGAAAATACCAAGAGACCCAGTACTTC
TRBV16,TRBJ1-4,-,-,CASSQSEGKREKLFF,TGTGCCAGCAGCCAATCGGAGGGGAAGCGAGAAAAACTGTTTTTT
TRBV9,TRBJ1-1,-,-,CASSVSGEWTEAFF,TGTGCCAGCAGCGTATCGGGGGAGTGGACTGAAGCTTTCTTT
TRBV5-4,TRBJ2-1,-,-,CASSLAGQGRGYNEQFF,TGTGCCAGCAGCTTGGCCGGTCAGGGGAGAGGTTACAATGAGCAGTTCTTC
TRBV6-6,TRBJ1-2,TRBD1,-,CASGTGTQGGNYGYTF,TGTGCCAGCGGAACAGGGACGCAGGGGGGTAACTATGGCTACACCTTC